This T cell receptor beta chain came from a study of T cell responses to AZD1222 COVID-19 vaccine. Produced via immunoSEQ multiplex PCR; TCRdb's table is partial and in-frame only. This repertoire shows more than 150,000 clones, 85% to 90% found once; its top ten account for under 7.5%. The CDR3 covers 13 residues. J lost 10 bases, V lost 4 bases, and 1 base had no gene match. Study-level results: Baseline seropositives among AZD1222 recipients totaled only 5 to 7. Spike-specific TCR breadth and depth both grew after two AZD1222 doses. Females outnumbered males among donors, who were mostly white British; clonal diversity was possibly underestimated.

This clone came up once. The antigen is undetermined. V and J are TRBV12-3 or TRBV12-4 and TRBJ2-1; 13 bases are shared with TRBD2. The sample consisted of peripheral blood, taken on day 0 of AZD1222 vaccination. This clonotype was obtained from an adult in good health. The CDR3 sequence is CASSWGLAGEQFF. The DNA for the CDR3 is TGTGCCAGCAGTTGGGGACTAGCGGGAGAGCAGTTCTTC.